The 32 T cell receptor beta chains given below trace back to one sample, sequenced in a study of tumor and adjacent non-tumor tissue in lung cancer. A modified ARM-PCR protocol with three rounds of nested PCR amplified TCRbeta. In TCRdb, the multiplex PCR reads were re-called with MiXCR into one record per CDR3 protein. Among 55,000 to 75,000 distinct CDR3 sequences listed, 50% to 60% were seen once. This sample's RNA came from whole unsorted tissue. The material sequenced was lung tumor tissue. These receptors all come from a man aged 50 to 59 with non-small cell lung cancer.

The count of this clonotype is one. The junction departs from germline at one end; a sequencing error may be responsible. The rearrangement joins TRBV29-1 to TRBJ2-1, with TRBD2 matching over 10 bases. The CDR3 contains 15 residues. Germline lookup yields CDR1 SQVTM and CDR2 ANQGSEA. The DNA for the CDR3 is TGCAGCGTCGAACTTCTAGCGGGAGTACAGAATGAACAGTTCTTC. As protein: CSVELLAGVQNEQFF.

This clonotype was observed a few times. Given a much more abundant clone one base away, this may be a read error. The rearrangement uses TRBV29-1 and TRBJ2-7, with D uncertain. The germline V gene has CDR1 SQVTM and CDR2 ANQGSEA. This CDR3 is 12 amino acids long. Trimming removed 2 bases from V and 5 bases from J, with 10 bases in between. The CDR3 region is CSVEPQPDEQYF. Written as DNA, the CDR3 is TGCAGCGTTGAACCACAGCCCGACGAGCAGTACTTC.

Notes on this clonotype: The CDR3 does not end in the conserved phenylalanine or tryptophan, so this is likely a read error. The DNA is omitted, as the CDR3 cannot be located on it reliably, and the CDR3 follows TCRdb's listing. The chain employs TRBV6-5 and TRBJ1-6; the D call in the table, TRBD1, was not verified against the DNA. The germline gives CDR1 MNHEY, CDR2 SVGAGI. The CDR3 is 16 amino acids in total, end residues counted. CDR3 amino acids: CASSYGTGRRKSPLHS.

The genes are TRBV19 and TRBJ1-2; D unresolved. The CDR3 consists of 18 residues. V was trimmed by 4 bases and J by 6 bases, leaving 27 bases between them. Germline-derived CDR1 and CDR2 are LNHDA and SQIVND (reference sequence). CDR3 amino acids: CASSNSLGSPGTGNGYTF. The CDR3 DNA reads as TGTGCCAGTAGTAACAGCTTGGGGTCTCCTGGAACGGGAAATGGCTACACCTTC.

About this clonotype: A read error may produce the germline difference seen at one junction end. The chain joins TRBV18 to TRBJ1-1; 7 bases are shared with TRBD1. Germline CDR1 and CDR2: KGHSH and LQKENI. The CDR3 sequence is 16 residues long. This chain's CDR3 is CASPPPSRGTNTEAFF. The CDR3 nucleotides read TGTGCCAGCCCACCACCGAGCAGGGGGACCAACACTGAAGCTTTCTTT.

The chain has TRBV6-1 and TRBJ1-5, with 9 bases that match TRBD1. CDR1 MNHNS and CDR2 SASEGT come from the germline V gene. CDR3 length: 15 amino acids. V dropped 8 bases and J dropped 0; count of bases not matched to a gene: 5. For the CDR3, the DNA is TGTGCCAGCGTCGGACAGGGGTATAGCAATCAGCCCCAGCATTTT. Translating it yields CASVGQGYSNQPQHF.

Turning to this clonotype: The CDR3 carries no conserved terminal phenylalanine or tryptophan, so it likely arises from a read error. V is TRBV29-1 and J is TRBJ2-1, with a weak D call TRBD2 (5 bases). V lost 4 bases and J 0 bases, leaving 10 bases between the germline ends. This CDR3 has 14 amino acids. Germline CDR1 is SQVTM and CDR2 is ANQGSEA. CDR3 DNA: TGCAGCGTTGCTCGACTAAGCTCCTACAATGAGCAGTTCCTC. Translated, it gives CSVARLSSYNEQFL.

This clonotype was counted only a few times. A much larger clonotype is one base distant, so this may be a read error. In DNA, the CDR3 is TGTGCCAGCAGTGGCAGCGGCACAGATACGCAGTATTTT. Its translation is CASSGSGTDTQYF. The chain joins TRBV28 to TRBJ2-3; D unresolved. Per the germline V gene, CDR1 is MDHEN and CDR2 is SYDVKM. This CDR3 contains 13 residues. Trimming left V 5 bases short and J 1 base short, with 7 bases between. The variable domain in full, with the rest retrieved from reference TRBV28 and TRBJ2-3, is DVKVTQSSRYLVKRTGEKVFLECVQDMDHENMFWYRQDPGLGLRLIYFSYDVKMKEKGDIPEGYSVSREKKERFSLILESASTNQTSMYLCASSGSGTDTQYFGPGTRLTVL.

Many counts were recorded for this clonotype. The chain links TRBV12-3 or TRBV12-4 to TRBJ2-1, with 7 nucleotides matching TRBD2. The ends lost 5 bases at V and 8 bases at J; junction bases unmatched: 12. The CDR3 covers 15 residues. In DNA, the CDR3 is TGTGCCAGCAGTCCTAGAGGCGGGAGCGCCGATGAGCAGTTCTTC. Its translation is CASSPRGGSADEQFF.

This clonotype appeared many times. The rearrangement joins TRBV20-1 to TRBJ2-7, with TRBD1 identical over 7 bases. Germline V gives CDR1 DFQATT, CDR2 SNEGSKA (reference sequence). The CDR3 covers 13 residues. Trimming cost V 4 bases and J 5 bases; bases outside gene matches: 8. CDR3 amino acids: CSAIPTGMHEQYF. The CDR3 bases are TGCAGTGCTATCCCGACAGGGATGCACGAGCAGTACTTC.

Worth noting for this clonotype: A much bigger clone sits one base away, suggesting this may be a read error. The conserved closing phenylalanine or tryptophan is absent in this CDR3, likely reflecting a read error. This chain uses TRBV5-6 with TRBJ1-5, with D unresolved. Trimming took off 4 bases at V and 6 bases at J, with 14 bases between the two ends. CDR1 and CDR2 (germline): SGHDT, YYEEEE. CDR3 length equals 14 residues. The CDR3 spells CASSRTGGSQPQHC. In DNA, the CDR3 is TGTGCCAGCAGCAGGACGGGAGGGAGTCAGCCCCAGCATTGT.

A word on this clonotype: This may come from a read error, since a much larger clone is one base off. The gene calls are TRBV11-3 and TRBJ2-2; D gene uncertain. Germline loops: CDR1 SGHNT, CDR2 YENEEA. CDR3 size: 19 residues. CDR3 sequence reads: CTSSRGLTDIYANTGELFF. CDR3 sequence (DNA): TGTACCAGCAGCCGCGGATTAACCGATATATACGCGAACACCGGGGAGCTGTTTTTT. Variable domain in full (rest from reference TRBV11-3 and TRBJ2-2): EAGVVQSPRYKIIEKKQPVAFWCNPISGHNTLYWYLQNLGQGPELLIRYENEEAVDDSQLPKDRFSAERLKGVDSTLKIQPAELGDSAVYLCTSSRGLTDIYANTGELFFGEGSRLTVL.

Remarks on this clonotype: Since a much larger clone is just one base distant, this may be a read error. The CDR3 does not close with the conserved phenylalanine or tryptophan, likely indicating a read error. The CDR3 coding sequence is TGTGCCAGCAGTATGATCGACACTGAAGCTTTCTTG. Translated: CASSMIDTEAFL. The rearrangement uses TRBV28 and TRBJ1-1; D remains unclear. V gave up 5 bases and J gave up 3 bases, with 7 bases separating them. The CDR3 is 12 amino acids. In germline, CDR1 is MDHEN, CDR2 SYDVKM.

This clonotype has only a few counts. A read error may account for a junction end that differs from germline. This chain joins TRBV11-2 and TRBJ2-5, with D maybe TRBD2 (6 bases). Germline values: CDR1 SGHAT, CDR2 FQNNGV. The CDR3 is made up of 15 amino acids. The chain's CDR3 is CASSSTRGLAETQYF. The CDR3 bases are TGTGCCAGTAGCTCCACCCGGGGGTTAGCAGAGACCCAGTACTTC.

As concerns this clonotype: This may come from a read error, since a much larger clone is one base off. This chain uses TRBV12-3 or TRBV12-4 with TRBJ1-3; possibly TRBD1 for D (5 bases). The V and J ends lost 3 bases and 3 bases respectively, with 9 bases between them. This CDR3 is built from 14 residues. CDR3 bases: TGTGCCAGCAGTTTGGACAAGGTTGGAAACACCATATATTTT. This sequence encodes CASSLDKVGNTIYF.

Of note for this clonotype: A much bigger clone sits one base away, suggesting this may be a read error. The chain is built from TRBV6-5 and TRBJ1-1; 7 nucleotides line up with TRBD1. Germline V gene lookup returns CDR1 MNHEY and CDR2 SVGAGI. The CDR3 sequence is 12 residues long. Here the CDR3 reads CASSSTGTEDFF. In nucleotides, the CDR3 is TGTGCCAGCAGCTCCACCGGGACAGAAGATTTCTTT.

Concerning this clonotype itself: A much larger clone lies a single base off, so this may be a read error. The CDR3 region is CAGSPGQGIHEQYF. For the CDR3, the DNA is TGTGCCGGCAGTCCCGGCCAGGGGATCCACGAGCAGTACTTC. The chain carries TRBV12-3 or TRBV12-4 and TRBJ2-7, with D possibly matching TRBD1 (6 bases). CDR3 length: 14 residues.

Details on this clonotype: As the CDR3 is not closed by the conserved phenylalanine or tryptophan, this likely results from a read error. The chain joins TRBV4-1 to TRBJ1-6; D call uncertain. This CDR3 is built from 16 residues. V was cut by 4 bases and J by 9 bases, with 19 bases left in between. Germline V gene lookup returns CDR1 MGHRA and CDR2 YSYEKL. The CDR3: CASSLTTGSVGSPLHS. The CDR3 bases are TGCGCCAGCAGCCTTACTACCGGGTCAGTGGGTTCACCCCTCCACTCT.

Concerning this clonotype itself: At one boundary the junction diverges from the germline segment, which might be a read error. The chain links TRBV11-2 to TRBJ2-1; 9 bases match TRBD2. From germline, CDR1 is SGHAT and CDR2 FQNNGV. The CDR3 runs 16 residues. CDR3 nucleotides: TGTACCAGCAGCACCGGGACTAGCTGGGGGGCCCAGGAACAGTTCTTC. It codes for CTSSTGTSWGAQEQFF.

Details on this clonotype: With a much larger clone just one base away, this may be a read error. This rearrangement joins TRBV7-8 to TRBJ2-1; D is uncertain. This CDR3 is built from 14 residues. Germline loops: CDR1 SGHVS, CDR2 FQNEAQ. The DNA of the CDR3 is TGTGCCAGCAGCTTATCGGCTACACTGAATGGGCAGTTCTTC. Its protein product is CASSLSATLNGQFF.

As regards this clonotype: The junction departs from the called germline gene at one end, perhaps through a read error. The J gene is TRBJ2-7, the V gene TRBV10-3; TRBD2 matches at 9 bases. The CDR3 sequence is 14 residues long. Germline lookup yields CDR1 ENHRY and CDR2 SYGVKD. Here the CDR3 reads CAISLRGGSYEKYF. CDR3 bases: TGTGCCATCAGCTTGCGGGGGGGCTCCTACGAGAAGTACTTC.

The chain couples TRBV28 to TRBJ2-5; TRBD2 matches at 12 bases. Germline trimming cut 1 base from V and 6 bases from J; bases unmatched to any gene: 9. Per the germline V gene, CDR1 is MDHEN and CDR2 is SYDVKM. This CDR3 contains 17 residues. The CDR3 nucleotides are TGTGCCAGCAGTTTATCTAGCGGGAGGGCAACTGTAAAGACCCAGTACTTC. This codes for CASSLSSGRATVKTQYF.

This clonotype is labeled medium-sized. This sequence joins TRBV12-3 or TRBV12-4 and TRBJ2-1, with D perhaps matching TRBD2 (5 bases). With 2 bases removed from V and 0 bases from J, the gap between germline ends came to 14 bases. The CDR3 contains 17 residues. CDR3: CASSLKRAVVSYNEQFF. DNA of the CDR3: TGTGCCAGCAGTTTAAAGAGAGCGGTCGTCTCCTACAATGAGCAGTTCTTC.

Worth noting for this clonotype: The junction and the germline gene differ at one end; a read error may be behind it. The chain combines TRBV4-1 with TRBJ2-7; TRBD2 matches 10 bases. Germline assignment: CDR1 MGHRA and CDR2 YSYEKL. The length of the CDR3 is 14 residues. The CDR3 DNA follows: TGTGCCAGCAACCAAGGACTAGCGGCATACGAGCAGTACTTC. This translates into CASNQGLAAYEQYF.

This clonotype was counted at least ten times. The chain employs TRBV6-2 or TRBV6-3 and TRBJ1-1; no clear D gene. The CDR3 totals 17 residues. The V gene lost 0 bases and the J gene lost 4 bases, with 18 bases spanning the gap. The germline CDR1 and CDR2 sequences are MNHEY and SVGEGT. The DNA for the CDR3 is TGTGCCAGCAGTTACTCGAATTTCAGAACGGGTTCCACTGAAGCTTTCTTT. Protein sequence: CASSYSNFRTGSTEAFF.

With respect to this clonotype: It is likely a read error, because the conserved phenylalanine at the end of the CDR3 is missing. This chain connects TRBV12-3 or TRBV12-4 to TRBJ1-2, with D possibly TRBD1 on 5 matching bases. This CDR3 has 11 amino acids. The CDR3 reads CTSTRDRGYTY. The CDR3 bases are TGTACCAGCACTCGGGACCGTGGCTACACCTAC.

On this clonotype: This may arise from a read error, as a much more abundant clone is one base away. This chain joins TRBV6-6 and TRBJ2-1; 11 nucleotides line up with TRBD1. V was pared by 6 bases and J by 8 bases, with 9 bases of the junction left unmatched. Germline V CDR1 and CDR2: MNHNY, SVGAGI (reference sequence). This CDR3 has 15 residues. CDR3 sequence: CASRTGTGGYDEQFF. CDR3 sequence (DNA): TGTGCCAGCAGGACCGGGACAGGGGGTTACGATGAGCAGTTCTTC.

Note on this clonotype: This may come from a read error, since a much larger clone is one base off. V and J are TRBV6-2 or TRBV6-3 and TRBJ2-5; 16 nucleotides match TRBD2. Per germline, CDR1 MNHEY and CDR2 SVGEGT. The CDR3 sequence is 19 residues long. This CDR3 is CASNYGYGTSGRARETQYF. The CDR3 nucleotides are TGTGCCAGCAATTACGGCTATGGGACTAGCGGGAGGGCCCGAGAGACCCAGTACTTC.

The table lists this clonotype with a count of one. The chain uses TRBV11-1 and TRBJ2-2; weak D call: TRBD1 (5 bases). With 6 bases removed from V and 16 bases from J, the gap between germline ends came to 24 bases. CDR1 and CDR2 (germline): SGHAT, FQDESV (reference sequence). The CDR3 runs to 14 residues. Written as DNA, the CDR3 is TGTGCCAGCAGTTTTCAGGGTCGGCCCGGGTGGCCGTTTTTT. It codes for CASSFQGRPGWPFF.

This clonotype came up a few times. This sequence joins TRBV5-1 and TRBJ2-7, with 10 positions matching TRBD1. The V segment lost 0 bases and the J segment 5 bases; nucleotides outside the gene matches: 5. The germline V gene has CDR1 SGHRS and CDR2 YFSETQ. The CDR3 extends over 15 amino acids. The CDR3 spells CASSLEGQGPNEQYF. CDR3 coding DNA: TGCGCCAGCAGCTTGGAGGGACAGGGGCCCAACGAGCAGTACTTC.

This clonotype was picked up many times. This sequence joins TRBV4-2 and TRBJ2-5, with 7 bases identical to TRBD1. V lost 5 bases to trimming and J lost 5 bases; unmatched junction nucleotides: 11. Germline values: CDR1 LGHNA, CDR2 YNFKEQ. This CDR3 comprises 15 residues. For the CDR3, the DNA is TGTGCCAGCAGCTCCCCCGGGACAGCAGGGGAGACCCAGTACTTC. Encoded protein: CASSSPGTAGETQYF.

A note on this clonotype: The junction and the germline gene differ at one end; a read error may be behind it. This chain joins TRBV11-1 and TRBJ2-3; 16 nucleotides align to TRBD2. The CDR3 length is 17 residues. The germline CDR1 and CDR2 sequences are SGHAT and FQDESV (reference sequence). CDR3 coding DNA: TGTACCAGCAGCGTGGGGACTAGCGGGGGGGCCTCTGATACGCACTATTTT. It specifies CTSSVGTSGGASDTHYF.